This T cell receptor beta chain was captured in a study of ipilimumab plus nivolumab after autologous stem cell transplantation. The assay was immunoSEQ multiplex PCR, and TCRdb's table has in-frame clones only and misses some. This table holds about 15,000 clones, roughly three quarters found once. Germline V gene data show CDR1 as GTSNPN and CDR2 as SVGIG (reference sequence). V dropped 4 bases and J dropped 8; count of bases not matched to a gene: 7. The CDR3 is 12 amino acids. The starting material was PBMCs, obtained in a trial of ipilimumab plus nivolumab as post-transplant consolidation. The receptor's source is a male donor with diffuse large B-cell lymphoma. The J gene is TRBJ2-5, the V gene TRBV30; 7 bases agree with TRBD1. CDR3 nucleotide sequence: TGTGCCTGGAAGGGACAGCGGAAAACCCAGTACTTC. Protein product: CAWKGQRKTQYF.